One and the same sample provided the 4 T cell receptor beta chains below, sequenced in a study of T cells in Graves' hyperthyroidism and ophthalmopathy. The source material, RNA transcripts, was used to amplify TCR beta CDR3 regions. When the TCR CDR3 underwent first-round RT-PCR, the HTBI primer set was used. TCRdb used MiXCR to reprocess the multiplex PCR reads, holding one entry per CDR3 protein. Found here are hundreds of thousands of distinct CDR3 sequences, more than 20% of them singletons; the top ten hold around 70%. Sequencing was done on a sample of blood. The receptors shown here come from a man aged 50 or older with Graves' hyperthyroidism.

This clonotype came up many times. The J gene is TRBJ2-5, the V gene TRBV12-3 or TRBV12-4; TRBD2 aligns across 8 bases. The CDR3 runs 14 residues. V was clipped by 7 bases and J by 2 bases; unmatched bases: 6. Written as DNA, the CDR3 is TGTGCCAGCACCACTAGCGGCACTCAAGAGACCCAGTACTTC. Its translation is CASTTSGTQETQYF.

The chain has TRBV20-1 and TRBJ1-1, with 9 bases fitting TRBD1. CDR3 size: 15 residues. Germline loops: CDR1 DFQATT, CDR2 SNEGSKA (reference sequence). After removal of 2 bases from V and 3 bases from J, the junction contained 7 bases not matched to a gene. The CDR3, as DNA: TGCAGTGCTAGAAGTGGACAGGGGAGTTACACTGAAGCTTTCTTT. Translating it yields CSARSGQGSYTEAFF.

Only a few counts were recorded for this clonotype. The rearrangement joins TRBV3-1 to TRBJ2-3, with D unresolved. The germline V gene encodes CDR1 LGHDT and CDR2 YNNKEL (reference sequence). The CDR3 has 15 amino acids. The V end was cut by 0 bases, the J end by 0 bases, with 7 bases between. The CDR3 region has the DNA TGTGCCAGCAGCCAAGAACGAACTAGCACAGATACGCAGTATTTT. Translation gives CASSQERTSTDTQYF.

This chain joins TRBV29-1 and TRBJ2-7; 7 nucleotides align to TRBD2. The CDR3 totals 15 residues. CDR1 and CDR2 (germline): SQVTM, ANQGSEA. J was trimmed by 3 bases and V by 4 bases; bases with no gene match: 12. CDR3 bases: TGCAGCGTTGGGGGGGGGAGTGAAATCTACTACGAGCAGTACTTC. Its translation is CSVGGGSEIYYEQYF.